One TCR beta chain is described in this entry. Antigen: not known. The TRB cDNA libraries were prepared by 5' RACE with UMI labels. TCRdb reprocessed the 5' RACE reads and reports one entry per CDR3 protein, with no DNA. This sample carries about 110,000 distinct CDR3 sequences, with roughly 0.38% going to the ten biggest clones. A CD45RO-CCR7+CD27+CD95- profile was what naive CD8+ T cells displayed. This entry belongs to a study of CXCR3-negative and CXCR3-positive naive CD8 T cells. Broader study findings: More hydrophobic TRB CDR3s occurred in CXCR3-positive than in CXCR3-negative naive cells.

This TCR was recovered from a human donor in good health. Some clones in this sample may be carry-over from other donors' samples. Material for sequencing was naive CXCR3+ CD8+ T cells from blood. Regarding subset: CD45RO-CCR7+CD27+CD95- naive CD8+ T cells expressing CXCR3 (TNR3+).

The CDR3 protein is CASSQVDRGSYEQYF. The V gene is TRBV4-1, the J gene TRBJ2-7; TCRdb outputs TRBD1, but without DNA this stays unchecked. Germline V CDR1 and CDR2: MGHRA, YSYEKL. This CDR3 comprises 15 residues.